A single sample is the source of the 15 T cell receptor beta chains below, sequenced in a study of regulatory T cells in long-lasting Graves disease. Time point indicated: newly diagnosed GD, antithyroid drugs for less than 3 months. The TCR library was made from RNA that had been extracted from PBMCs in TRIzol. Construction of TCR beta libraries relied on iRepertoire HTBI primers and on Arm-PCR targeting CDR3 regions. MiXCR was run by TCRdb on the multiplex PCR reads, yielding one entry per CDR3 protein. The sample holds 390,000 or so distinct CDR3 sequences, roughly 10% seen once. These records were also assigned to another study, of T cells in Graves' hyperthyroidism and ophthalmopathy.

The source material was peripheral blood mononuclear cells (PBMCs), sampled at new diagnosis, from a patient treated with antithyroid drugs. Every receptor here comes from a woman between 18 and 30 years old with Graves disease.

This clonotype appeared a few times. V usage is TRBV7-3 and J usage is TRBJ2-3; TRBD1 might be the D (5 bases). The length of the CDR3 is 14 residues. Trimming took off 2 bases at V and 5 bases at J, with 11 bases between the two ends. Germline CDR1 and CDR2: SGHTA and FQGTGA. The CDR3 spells CASSLQQGGDTQYF. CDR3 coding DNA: TGTGCCAGCAGCTTACAGCAGGGTGGAGATACGCAGTATTTT.

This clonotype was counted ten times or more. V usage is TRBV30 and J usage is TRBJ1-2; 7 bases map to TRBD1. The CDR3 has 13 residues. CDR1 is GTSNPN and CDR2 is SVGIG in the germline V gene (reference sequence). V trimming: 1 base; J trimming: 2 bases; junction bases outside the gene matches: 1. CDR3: CAWSATGNYGYTF. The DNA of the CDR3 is TGTGCCTGGAGTGCGACAGGGAACTATGGCTACACCTTC. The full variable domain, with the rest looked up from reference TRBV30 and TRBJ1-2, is SQTIHQWPATLVQPVGSPLSLECTVEGTSNPNLYWYRQAAGRGLQLLFYSVGIGQISSEVPQNLSASRPQDRQFILSSKKLLLSDSGFYLCAWSATGNYGYTFGSGTRLTVV.

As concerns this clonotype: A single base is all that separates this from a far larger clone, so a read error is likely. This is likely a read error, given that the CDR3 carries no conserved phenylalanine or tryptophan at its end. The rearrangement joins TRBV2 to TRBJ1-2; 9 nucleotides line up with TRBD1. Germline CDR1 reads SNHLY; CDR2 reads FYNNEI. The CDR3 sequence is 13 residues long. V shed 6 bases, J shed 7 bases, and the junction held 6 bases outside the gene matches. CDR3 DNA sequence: TGTGCCAGCAGCCCATACAGGGGGCCTGGCTACACCCTC. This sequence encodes CASSPYRGPGYTL.

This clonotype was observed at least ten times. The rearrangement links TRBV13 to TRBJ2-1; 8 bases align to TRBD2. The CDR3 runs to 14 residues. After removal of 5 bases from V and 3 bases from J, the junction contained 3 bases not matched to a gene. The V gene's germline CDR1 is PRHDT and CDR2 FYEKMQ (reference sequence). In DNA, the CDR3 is TGTGCCAGCAGCACGGGACTAGACTACAATGAGCAGTTCTTC. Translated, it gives CASSTGLDYNEQFF. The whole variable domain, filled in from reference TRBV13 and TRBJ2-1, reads AAGVIQSPRHLIKEKRETATLKCYPIPRHDTVYWYQQGPGQDPQFLISFYEKMQSDKGSIPDRFSAQQFSDYHSELNMSSLELGDSALYFCASSTGLDYNEQFFGPGTRLTVL.

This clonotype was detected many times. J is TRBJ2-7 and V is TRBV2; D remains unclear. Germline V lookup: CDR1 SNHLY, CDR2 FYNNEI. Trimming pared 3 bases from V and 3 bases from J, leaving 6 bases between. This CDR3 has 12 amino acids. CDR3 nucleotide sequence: TGTGCCAGCAGTGAGGGCCTCTACGAGCAGTACGTC. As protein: CASSEGLYEQYV.

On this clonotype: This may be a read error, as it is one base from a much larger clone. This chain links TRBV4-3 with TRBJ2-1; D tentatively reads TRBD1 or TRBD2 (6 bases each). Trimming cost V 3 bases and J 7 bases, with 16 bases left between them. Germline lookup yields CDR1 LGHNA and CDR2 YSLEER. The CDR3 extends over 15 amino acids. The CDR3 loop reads CASSHPGGPGNEQFF. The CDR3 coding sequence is TGCGCCAGCAGCCATCCCGGGGGCCCAGGGAATGAGCAGTTCTTC.

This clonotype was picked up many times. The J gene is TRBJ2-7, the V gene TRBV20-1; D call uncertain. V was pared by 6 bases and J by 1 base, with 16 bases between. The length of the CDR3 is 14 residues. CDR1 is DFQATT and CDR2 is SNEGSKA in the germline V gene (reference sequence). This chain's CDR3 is CSAYGAMGSYEQYF. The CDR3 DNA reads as TGCAGTGCCTATGGCGCAATGGGTTCCTACGAGCAGTACTTC.

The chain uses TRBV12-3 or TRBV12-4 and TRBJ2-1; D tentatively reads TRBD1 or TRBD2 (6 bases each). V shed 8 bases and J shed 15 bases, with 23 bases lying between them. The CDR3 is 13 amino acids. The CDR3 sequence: CASLPGWGETGFF. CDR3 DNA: TGTGCCAGCCTACCCGGGTGGGGGGAGACAGGGTTCTTC.

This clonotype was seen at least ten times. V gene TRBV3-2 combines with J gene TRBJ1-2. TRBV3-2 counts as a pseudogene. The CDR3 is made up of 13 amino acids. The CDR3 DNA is TGTGCCAGCAGCGAACGGGACGGCCGTGGCTACACCTTC. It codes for CASSERDGRGYTF.

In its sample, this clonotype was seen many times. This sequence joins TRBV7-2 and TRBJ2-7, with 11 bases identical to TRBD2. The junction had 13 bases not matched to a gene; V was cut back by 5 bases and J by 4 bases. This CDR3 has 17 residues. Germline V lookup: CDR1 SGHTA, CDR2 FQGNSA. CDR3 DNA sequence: TGTGCCAGCAGCCGTGCTAGCGGGAGGACCGAACCTTACGAGCAGTACTTC. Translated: CASSRASGRTEPYEQYF.

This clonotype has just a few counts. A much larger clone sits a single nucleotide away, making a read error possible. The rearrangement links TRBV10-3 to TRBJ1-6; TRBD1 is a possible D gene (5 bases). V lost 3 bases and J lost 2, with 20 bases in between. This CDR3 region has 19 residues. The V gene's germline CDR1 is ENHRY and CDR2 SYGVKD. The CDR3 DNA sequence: TGTGCCATCAGTGATCCCGCAGGGACCGATTACCCCTATAATTCACCCCTCCACTTT. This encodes CAISDPAGTDYPYNSPLHF.

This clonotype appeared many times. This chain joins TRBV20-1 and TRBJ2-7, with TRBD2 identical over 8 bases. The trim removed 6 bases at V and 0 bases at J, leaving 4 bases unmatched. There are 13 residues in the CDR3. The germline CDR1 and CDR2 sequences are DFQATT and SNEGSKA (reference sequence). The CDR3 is CSALSGSSYEQYF. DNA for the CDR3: TGCAGTGCCTTAAGCGGGAGCTCCTACGAGCAGTACTTC.

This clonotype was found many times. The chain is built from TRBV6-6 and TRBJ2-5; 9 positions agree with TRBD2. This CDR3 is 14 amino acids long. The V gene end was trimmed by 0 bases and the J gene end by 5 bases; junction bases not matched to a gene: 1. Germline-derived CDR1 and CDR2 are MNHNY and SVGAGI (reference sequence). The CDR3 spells CASSYSAGGETQYF. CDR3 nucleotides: TGTGCCAGCAGTTACTCGGCGGGAGGGGAGACCCAGTACTTC.

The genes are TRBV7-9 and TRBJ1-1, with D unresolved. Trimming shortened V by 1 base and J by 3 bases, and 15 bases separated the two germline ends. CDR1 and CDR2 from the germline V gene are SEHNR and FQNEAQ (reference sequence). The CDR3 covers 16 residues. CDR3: CASSLGFGIVDTEAFF. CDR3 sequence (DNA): TGTGCCAGCAGCTTAGGTTTCGGGATTGTGGACACTGAAGCTTTCTTT.

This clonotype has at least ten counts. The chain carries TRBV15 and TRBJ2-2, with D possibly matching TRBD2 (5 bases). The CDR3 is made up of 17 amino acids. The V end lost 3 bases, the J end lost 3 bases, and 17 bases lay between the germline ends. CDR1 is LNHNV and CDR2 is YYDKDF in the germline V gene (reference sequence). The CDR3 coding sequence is TGTGCCACCAGCAGTCCGTCTCCAAGGAGGTACACCGGGGAGCTGTTTTTT. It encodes CATSSPSPRRYTGELFF. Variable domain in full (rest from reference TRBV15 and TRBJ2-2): DAMVIQNPRYQVTQFGKPVTLSCSQTLNHNVMYWYQQKSSQAPKLLFHYYDKDFNNEADTPDNFQSRRPNTSFCFLDIRSPGLGDTAMYLCATSSPSPRRYTGELFFGEGSRLTVL.